The 18 T cell receptor beta chains presented below share a single source sample, sequenced in a study of shared clonotypes between healthy human individuals. Libraries were prepared by immunoSEQ multiplex PCR; TCRdb keeps only in-frame clonotypes and omits some of them. Of roughly 2.5 million clones listed, just over 90% are singletons. Source material: naive CD4+ T cells sorted from blood. Subset indicated: CD45RA+ positively selected. The receptors stem from a man between 18 and 29 years old in good health.

For this clone: Other DNA sequences from this sample encode an identical CDR3 as well. The chain couples TRBV6-6 to TRBJ2-3; 7 bases align to TRBD2. The V gene end was trimmed by 8 bases and the J gene end by 3 bases; junction bases not matched to a gene: 8. CDR1 and CDR2 (germline): MNHNY, SVGAGI (reference sequence). This CDR3 region has 14 residues. The CDR3 here is CASGPSGGTDTQYF. CDR3 nucleotides: TGTGCCAGCGGCCCATCGGGAGGAACAGATACGCAGTATTTT.

As to this clone: Other DNA sequences from this sample encode an identical CDR3 as well. V and J are TRBV6-5 and TRBJ2-7, with 10 bases that match TRBD1. The V and J ends lost 0 bases and 3 bases, in that order; junction bases with no gene match: 2. CDR1 MNHEY and CDR2 SVGAGI come from the germline V gene. There are 15 residues in the CDR3. The CDR3 is CASSYSTGGGYEQYF. CDR3 in DNA: TGTGCCAGCAGTTACTCGACAGGGGGCGGCTACGAGCAGTACTTC.

This chain connects TRBV6-5 to TRBJ1-1, with D possibly TRBD1 on 6 matching bases. The V gene's germline CDR1 is MNHEY and CDR2 SVGAGI. V was shortened by 6 bases and J by 4 bases, with 18 bases between the two germline ends. This CDR3 is 15 amino acids long. CDR3 nucleotides: TGTGCCAGCAGCCGCGGAGGGGGAAGGGCCACTGAAGCTTTCTTT. It specifies CASSRGGGRATEAFF.

Details on this clone: Other DNA variants within this sample encode the same CDR3. The CDR3 is CAISGVTGELFF. The CDR3 coding sequence is TGTGCCATCAGTGGAGTCACCGGGGAGCTGTTTTTT. The chain is built from TRBV10-3 and TRBJ2-2; unclear D gene. Trimming took 4 bases from V and 4 from J, leaving 4 bases between them. Germline values: CDR1 ENHRY, CDR2 SYGVKD. The CDR3 totals 12 residues.

With regard to this clone: This same CDR3 is encoded by further DNA sequences in the sample. This chain joins TRBV19 and TRBJ2-3; TRBD2 aligns across 8 bases. Germline lookup yields CDR1 LNHDA and CDR2 SQIVND (reference sequence). The CDR3 is 13 amino acids. V lost 6 bases and J lost 1; bases outside the gene matches: 0. For the CDR3, the DNA is TGTGCCAGTAGAGCGGGGGGCACAGATACGCAGTATTTT. Its protein is CASRAGGTDTQYF.

V gene TRBV4-1 combines with J gene TRBJ2-1, with a possible D match to TRBD2 (5 bases). Trimming left V 0 bases short and J 1 base short, with 13 bases between. Germline V gene data show CDR1 as MGHRA and CDR2 as YSYEKL. This CDR3 region has 17 residues. The CDR3 sequence is CASSQDGVRVSYNEQFF. In DNA form, the CDR3 reads TGCGCCAGCAGCCAAGACGGGGTCCGGGTTTCCTACAATGAGCAGTTCTTC.

In the case of this clone: Distinct nucleotide sequences in the sample also encode this CDR3. The V call is TRBV4-1, the J call TRBJ1-1; unclear D gene. Trimming shortened V by 0 bases and J by 0 bases, and 2 bases separated the two germline ends. The V gene's germline CDR1 is MGHRA and CDR2 YSYEKL. The CDR3 is 13 amino acids. CDR3 sequence (DNA): TGCGCCAGCAGCCAAGACCTGAACACTGAAGCTTTCTTT. It is translated as CASSQDLNTEAFF.

This sequence joins TRBV10-3 and TRBJ2-2, with D perhaps TRBD1 or TRBD2 (6 bases each). V shed 4 bases and J shed 6 bases, with 18 bases lying between them. The CDR3 runs 16 residues. Looked up from germline, CDR1 is ENHRY and CDR2 is SYGVKD. DNA of the CDR3: TGTGCCATCAGTGGTAAGGAACAGGGAGGCGCCGGGGAGCTGTTTTTT. Its translation is CAISGKEQGGAGELFF.

The chain carries TRBV29-1 and TRBJ1-6; TRBD1 agrees at 11 bases. The length of the CDR3 is 15 residues. Germline V gene sequence: CDR1 SQVTM, CDR2 ANQGSEA. V gave up 4 bases and J gave up 7 bases; unmatched junction bases: 6. CDR3 region: CSVALGQGDNSPLHF. The DNA for the CDR3 is TGCAGCGTTGCCTTGGGACAGGGGGACAATTCACCCCTCCACTTT.

CDR3 residues: CASSAEGGNGGEQYF. CDR3 in DNA: TGTGCCAGCAGCGCCGAGGGGGGGAACGGGGGCGAGCAGTACTTC. This chain connects TRBV5-4 to TRBJ2-7, with D perhaps matching TRBD2 (7 bases). Germline loops: CDR1 SGHNT, CDR2 YYREEE (reference sequence). Trimming removed 4 bases from V and 6 bases from J, with 20 bases in between. The CDR3 totals 15 residues.

The chain has TRBV10-3 and TRBJ2-1, with TRBD2 identical over 8 bases. Looked up from germline, CDR1 is ENHRY and CDR2 is SYGVKD. Germline trimming cut 4 bases from V and 4 bases from J; bases unmatched to any gene: 3. This CDR3 has 14 residues. CDR3 DNA: TGTGCCATCAGTGTCGGGGGGGGATACAATGAGCAGTTCTTC. This sequence encodes CAISVGGGYNEQFF.

The V gene is TRBV12-5, the J gene TRBJ2-3; a possible D gene is TRBD2 (6 bases). V was trimmed by 6 bases and J by 2 bases, leaving 12 bases between them. Germline V CDR1 and CDR2: LGHNT, FRNRAP. The CDR3 is made up of 14 amino acids. CDR3 amino acids: CASGRDFYTDTQYF. The CDR3 DNA reads as TGTGCTAGTGGAAGGGACTTCTACACAGATACGCAGTATTTT.

The chain is built from TRBV18 and TRBJ2-1, with 8 bases lining up with TRBD2. The trim removed 2 bases at V and 10 bases at J, leaving 7 bases unmatched. Germline V CDR1 and CDR2: KGHSH, LQKENI. The CDR3 spans 14 residues. This CDR3 reads CASSPNRGGQEQFF. The CDR3 DNA follows: TGTGCCAGCTCACCAAACCGGGGGGGCCAAGAGCAGTTCTTC.

The chain is built from TRBV30 and TRBJ2-3, with D tentatively TRBD2 (5 bases). Germline CDR1 and CDR2: GTSNPN and SVGIG (reference sequence). The CDR3 runs 15 residues. V was pared by 0 bases and J by 1 base, with 11 bases between. CDR3 region: CAWSVRLRGTDTQYF. CDR3 coding DNA: TGTGCCTGGAGTGTACGTTTGCGGGGCACAGATACGCAGTATTTT.

The chain carries TRBV18 and TRBJ2-7; D is perhaps TRBD1 or TRBD2 (5 bases each). Germline V gives CDR1 KGHSH, CDR2 LQKENI. The CDR3 totals 17 residues. V shed 6 bases and J shed 3 bases, with 24 bases lying between them. This CDR3 reads CASSPGWGRTPLYEQYF. The CDR3, as DNA: TGTGCCAGCTCCCCCGGGTGGGGGAGAACTCCCCTCTACGAGCAGTACTTC. Supplemented by reference TRBV18 and TRBJ2-7, the full variable domain reads NAGVMQNPRHLVRRRGQEARLRCSPMKGHSHVYWYRQLPEEGLKFMVYLQKENIIDESGMPKERFSAEFPKEGPSILRIQQVVRGDSAAYFCASSPGWGRTPLYEQYFGPGTRLTVT.

The rearrangement links TRBV5-1 to TRBJ1-4; possible D gene TRBD1, 5 bases. V was clipped by 4 bases and J by 2 bases, with 9 bases between them. The CDR3 is 14 amino acids. Germline V CDR1 and CDR2: SGHRS, YFSETQ. The CDR3 region has the DNA TGCGCCAGCAGCGTGGGACGGACTAATGAAAAACTGTTTTTT. It encodes CASSVGRTNEKLFF.

The CDR3 is CASTLRATSNQPQHF. The CDR3 DNA sequence: TGTGCCAGCACTCTCCGGGCCACTAGCAATCAGCCCCAGCATTTT. The chain is built from TRBV6-1 and TRBJ1-5, with D unresolved. The CDR3 sequence is 15 residues long. CDR1 and CDR2 (germline): MNHNS, SASEGT. V was cut by 7 bases and J by 0 bases, with 13 bases left in between.

The chain uses TRBV18 and TRBJ1-2; a possible D gene is TRBD1 (6 bases). The CDR3 contains 15 residues. Germline lookup yields CDR1 KGHSH and CDR2 LQKENI. The ends were cut back, 0 bases at V and 3 bases at J, with 11 bases in the middle. The CDR3 is CASSPPSSGDYGYTF. The CDR3 nucleotides read TGTGCCAGCTCACCACCGTCCTCAGGGGACTATGGCTACACCTTC.